A few counts support the clone carrying this T cell receptor (beta chain). This record comes from a study of blood T cell repertoires in COVID-19. Study details: Samples taken during acute and convalescent COVID-19 were collected in the United States, Italy and Spain. T cells, B-cell-depleted T cells, or PBMCs supplied cDNA or gDNA.

This CDR3 comprises 16 residues. Looked up from germline, CDR1 is KGHSH and CDR2 is LQKENI. J gave up 6 bases and V 0 bases, and 3 bases lay outside the gene matches. The authors' processing: Amplifying reference gene primers gave estimates of nucleated cell counts. Measured with immunoSEQ multiplex PCR; TCRdb has only the in-frame clones, and not every one. V and J calls and clone size follow that table, whereas D and trimming were derived from the DNA. The sample consists of 150,000 to 180,000 clones, 70% to 90% of them appearing once. One Seattle source followed patients from active infection through their disease course.

The J gene is TRBJ2-1, the V gene TRBV18, with 12 nucleotides matching TRBD2. The sequence came from a woman aged 55 to 70 with COVID-19, enrolled during active disease. The sample comprised peripheral blood. The DNA of the CDR3 is TGTGCCAGCTCACCACCTGGACTAGCGGGACCCAATGAGCAGTTCTTC. Its translation: CASSPPGLAGPNEQFF. The full variable domain, with the rest looked up from reference TRBV18 and TRBJ2-1, is NAGVMQNPRHLVRRRGQEARLRCSPMKGHSHVYWYRQLPEEGLKFMVYLQKENIIDESGMPKERFSAEFPKEGPSILRIQQVVRGDSAAYFCASSPPGLAGPNEQFFGPGTRLTVL.